Listed below are T cell receptor beta chains from one sample, sequenced in a study of long-term antiretroviral therapy in people with HIV. TCRdb keeps only in-frame clones here, not all; method: immunoSEQ multiplex PCR. The sample has about 28,000 clones; roughly 87% are singletons. Sequences were derived from unsorted PBMCs, sampled 2 years after starting antiretroviral therapy. The receptors originated from a man aged 50 to 59 with HIV. Each CDR3 is given with its conserved first and last residue. The order of the fields is clone size, D gene, V gene, J gene, CDR3 protein, CDR3 DNA. The D gene is left open where the match is weak. The size of a clone is reported for some rows only, either as once, few or many, or as a class for expanded clones.

clone_size: .; d_call: .; v_call: TRBV4-1; j_call: TRBJ1-2; cdr3_aa: CASSEARSNYGYTF; cdr3_nt: TGCGCCAGCAGCGAGGCCCGATCTAACTATGGCTACACCTTC
clone_size: .; d_call: .; v_call: TRBV2; j_call: TRBJ1-3; cdr3_aa: CASRTRSGVRGNTIYF; cdr3_nt: TGTGCCAGCCGAACCCGATCTGGGGTGCGCGGAAACACCATATATTTT
clone_size: .; d_call: .; v_call: TRBV5-1; j_call: TRBJ1-2; cdr3_aa: CASSVSNYGYTF; cdr3_nt: TGCGCCAGCAGCGTTAGTAACTATGGCTACACCTTC
clone_size: .; d_call: TRBD1; v_call: TRBV12-5; j_call: TRBJ1-2; cdr3_aa: CASGPGTGIGYGYTF; cdr3_nt: TGTGCTAGTGGTCCTGGGACAGGGATCGGCTATGGCTACACCTTC
clone_size: .; d_call: TRBD2; v_call: TRBV4-3; j_call: TRBJ2-3; cdr3_aa: CASSPLAGGPPDTQYF; cdr3_nt: TGCGCCAGCAGTCCCCTAGCGGGAGGGCCGCCAGATACGCAGTATTTT
clone_size: few; d_call: .; v_call: TRBV9; j_call: TRBJ1-5; cdr3_aa: CASSVGGLGNQPQHF; cdr3_nt: TGTGCCAGCAGCGTAGGGGGGTTGGGCAATCAGCCCCAGCATTTT
clone_size: few; d_call: TRBD1; v_call: TRBV19; j_call: TRBJ2-5; cdr3_aa: CASSPGTGWGETQYF; cdr3_nt: TGTGCCAGTAGTCCTGGGACAGGGTGGGGGGAGACCCAGTACTTC
clone_size: .; d_call: TRBD1; v_call: TRBV7-9; j_call: TRBJ2-5; cdr3_aa: CASTPRDRGETQYF; cdr3_nt: TGTGCCAGCACTCCGAGGGACAGAGGAGAGACCCAGTACTTC
clone_size: once; d_call: .; v_call: TRBV28; j_call: TRBJ2-7; cdr3_aa: CATQGLVGQPYEQYF; cdr3_nt: TGTGCCACCCAGGGGTTAGTGGGACAACCCTACGAGCAGTACTTC
clone_size: .; d_call: .; v_call: TRBV27; j_call: TRBJ2-7; cdr3_aa: CASSFTGKTSYEQYF; cdr3_nt: TGTGCCAGCAGTTTTACAGGGAAAACTTCCTACGAGCAGTACTTC
clone_size: .; d_call: .; v_call: TRBV9; j_call: TRBJ2-3; cdr3_aa: CASSVEGGTISTDTQYF; cdr3_nt: TGTGCCAGCAGCGTAGAAGGAGGGACGATTAGCACAGATACGCAGTATTTT
clone_size: .; d_call: .; v_call: TRBV19; j_call: TRBJ2-3; cdr3_aa: CASSIDGAGAYTDTQYF; cdr3_nt: TGTGCCAGTAGTATAGATGGGGCAGGCGCGTACACAGATACGCAGTATTTT
clone_size: .; d_call: .; v_call: TRBV4-1; j_call: TRBJ2-5; cdr3_aa: CASSQRMSFETQYF; cdr3_nt: TGCGCCAGCAGCCAGAGAATGAGTTTTGAGACCCAGTACTTC
clone_size: .; d_call: .; v_call: TRBV7-3; j_call: TRBJ2-1; cdr3_aa: CASSLRPRGSYNEQFF; cdr3_nt: TGTGCCAGCAGCTTAAGACCGCGAGGCTCCTACAATGAGCAGTTCTTC
clone_size: .; d_call: .; v_call: TRBV28; j_call: TRBJ1-1; cdr3_aa: CASSFMGDTRNTEAFF; cdr3_nt: TGTGCCAGCAGTTTCATGGGGGACACCAGGAACACTGAAGCTTTCTTT
clone_size: once; d_call: TRBD1; v_call: TRBV28; j_call: TRBJ1-2; cdr3_aa: CASSLVQGARGYTF; cdr3_nt: TGTGCCAGCAGTTTGGTACAGGGGGCGCGTGGCTACACCTTC
clone_size: .; d_call: TRBD1; v_call: TRBV29-1; j_call: TRBJ1-2; cdr3_aa: CSVGNRGADYGHTF; cdr3_nt: TGCAGCGTTGGGAACAGGGGCGCCGACTATGGCCACACCTTC
clone_size: .; d_call: .; v_call: TRBV19; j_call: TRBJ2-7; cdr3_aa: CASRNRDYEQYF; cdr3_nt: TGTGCCAGTAGAAACAGGGACTACGAGCAGTACTTC
clone_size: .; d_call: .; v_call: TRBV9; j_call: TRBJ2-3; cdr3_aa: CASSVEGVYTDTQYF; cdr3_nt: TGTGCCAGCAGCGTAGAAGGCGTCTACACAGATACGCAGTATTTT